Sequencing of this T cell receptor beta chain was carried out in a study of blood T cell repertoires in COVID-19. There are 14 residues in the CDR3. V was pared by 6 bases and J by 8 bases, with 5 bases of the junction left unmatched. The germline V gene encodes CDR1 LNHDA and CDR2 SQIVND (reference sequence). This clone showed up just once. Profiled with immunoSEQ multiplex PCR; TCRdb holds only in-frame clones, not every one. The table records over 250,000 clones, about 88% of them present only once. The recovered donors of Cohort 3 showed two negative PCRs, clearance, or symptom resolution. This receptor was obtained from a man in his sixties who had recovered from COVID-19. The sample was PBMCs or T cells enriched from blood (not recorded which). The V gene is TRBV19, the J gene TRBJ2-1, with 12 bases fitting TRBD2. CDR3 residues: CASRTLAGGYEQFF. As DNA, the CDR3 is TGTGCCAGTAGAACCCTAGCGGGAGGGTATGAGCAGTTCTTC.